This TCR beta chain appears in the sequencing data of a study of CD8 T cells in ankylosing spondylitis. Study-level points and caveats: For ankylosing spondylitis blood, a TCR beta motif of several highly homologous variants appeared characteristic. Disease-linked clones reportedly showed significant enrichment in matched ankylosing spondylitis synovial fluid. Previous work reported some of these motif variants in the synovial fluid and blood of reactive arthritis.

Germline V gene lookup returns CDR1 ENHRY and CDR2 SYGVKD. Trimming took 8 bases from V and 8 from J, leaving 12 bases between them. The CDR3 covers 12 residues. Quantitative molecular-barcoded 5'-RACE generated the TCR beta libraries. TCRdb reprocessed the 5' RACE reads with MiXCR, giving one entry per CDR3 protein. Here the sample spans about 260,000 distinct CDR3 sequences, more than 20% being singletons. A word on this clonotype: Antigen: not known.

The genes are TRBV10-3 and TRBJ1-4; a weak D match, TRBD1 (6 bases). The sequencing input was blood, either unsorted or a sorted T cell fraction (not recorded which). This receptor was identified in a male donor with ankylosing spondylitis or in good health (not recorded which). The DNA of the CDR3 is TGTGCCATCGGCAGGGGAACGGAAAAACTGTTTTTT. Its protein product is CAIGRGTEKLFF.